This TCR beta chain was recorded in a study of monozygotic twins with inflammatory bowel disease (dated by TCRdb to the late 2010s). Study-level background: In total, approximately 28 monozygotic twin pairs made up the full study: 19 Danish pairs, all IBD-discordant, plus nine German pairs, of which four were IBD-concordant and five were IBD-discordant. The search for disease-associated traits relied mainly on comparing, within discordant pairs, IBD patients with their genetically identical healthy co-twins. Each individual had, on average, about 151 000 unique TCRalpha sequences and 181 000 unique TCRbeta sequences available for analysis. What the study reported, not specific to this receptor: No difference in repertoire similarity was observed between concordant and discordant twins, possibly owing to limited statistical power. IBD patients had lower TCRbeta repertoire diversity, measured by the inverse Simpson index, than their healthy co-twins. Background noise and inter-individual variability may have been introduced into the repertoires by the differing immunosuppressive treatments among patients. No single strong signal or clonotype linked to IBD turned up in the results, so the idea that one exists was not supported. Fewer clonotypes were shared with other individuals by IBD patients than by healthy twins, most markedly in patients showing signs of disease activity. Distinction between different T cell subtypes could not be achieved in the analysis.

From each donor, an approximately 2.4 ml peripheral blood sample was drawn into PAXgene tubes and stored at -80 degrees C. Total RNA was isolated from whole blood with the PAXgene blood miRNA kit on an automated QIAcube, without T cell sorting. Peripheral blood from monozygotic twin pairs who were concordant or discordant for inflammatory bowel disease underwent deep TCRalpha and TCRbeta repertoire profiling using unique molecular barcoding. For every twin pair, smoking habits were documented, and each individual was categorised as a current, former or never smoker. Concerning this clonotype itself: Its antigen is not yet known.

CDR3 length: 15 amino acids, cysteine to phenylalanine. No DNA appears here. The protocol used for the library was 5' RACE. The input for every TCR library was 3,500 to 4,500 ng of total RNA. For each sample, cDNA synthesis with SMARTScribe reverse transcriptase was split into eight separate reactions. During cDNA synthesis, template switching introduced unique molecular identifiers that contained a 6-nucleotide sample barcode. Amplification of TCRalpha and TCRbeta cDNA involved two nested PCRs of about 15 and 9 cycles, and each PCR was followed by bead purification. Before amplification, the cDNA was both treated with uracil DNA-glycosylase and purified with the QIAquick PCR purification kit. The second PCR added Illumina TruSeq-compatible adapters along with sample-specific barcodes. Library quality and concentration were assessed using TapeStation and Qubit, and about 5.2 ng of each library was pooled. The pooled libraries were sequenced with 2 x 100 bp reads and custom sequencing primers on an Illumina HiSeq2500 single-index Rapid Run. On the study's bioinformatics: MiGEC version 1.2.6 was used for UMI-based consensus assembly, which corrected PCR and sequencing errors. MiXCR version 2.1.1 was used to carry out V(D)J alignment, clonotype assembly and CDR3 extraction. To normalise gene usage, clonotype sharing and MAIT/NKT TCR abundance, the top 1000, 10 000 and 20 000 clonotypes in each sample were analysed. After downsampling to 27 000 UMIs, diversity was calculated as the inverse Simpson index using the vegan R package. Statistical testing used paired Mann-Whitney U tests on the discordant twin pairs and applied Benjamini-Hochberg correction for multiple testing. TCRdb reprocessed the reads and provides one entry for every CDR3 protein sequence; no DNA is given. The V and J calls reflect TCRdb's pipeline rather than the authors' work. This sample's table lists some 330,000 distinct CDR3 sequences. The ten largest clonotypes hold 5.6% of the sample.

Specimen: blood. The V gene is TRBV12-3 or TRBV12-4 and the J gene is TRBJ1-1; with no DNA, the TCRdb D assignment of TRBD1 cannot be verified. The receptor was isolated from a human donor with ulcerative colitis or Crohn's disease, or a healthy co-twin of an affected twin (not recorded which). This receptor has the CDR3 CASSPEGAMNTEAFF.